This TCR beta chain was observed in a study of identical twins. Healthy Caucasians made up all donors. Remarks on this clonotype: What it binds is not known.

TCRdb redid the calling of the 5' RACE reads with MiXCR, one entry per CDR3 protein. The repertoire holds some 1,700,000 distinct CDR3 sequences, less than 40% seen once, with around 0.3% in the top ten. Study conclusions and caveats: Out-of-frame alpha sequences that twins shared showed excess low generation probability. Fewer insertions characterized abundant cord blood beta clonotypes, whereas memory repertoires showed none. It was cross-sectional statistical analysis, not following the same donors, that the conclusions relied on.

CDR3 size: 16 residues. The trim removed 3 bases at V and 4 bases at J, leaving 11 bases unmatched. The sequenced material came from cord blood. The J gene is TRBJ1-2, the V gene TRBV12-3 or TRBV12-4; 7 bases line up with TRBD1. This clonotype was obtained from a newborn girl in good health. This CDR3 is CASSFPGRGQGYGYTF. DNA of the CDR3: TGTGCCAGCAGTTTCCCTGGGAGGGGGCAAGGCTATGGCTACACCTTC.